These 3 T cell receptor beta chains share one sample of origin, sequenced in a study of beta chain features in type 1 diabetes. Study-wide findings and caveats: For Type 1 diabetes patients, all four CD4+ subsets carried TCRB CDR3s that were moderately but significantly shorter.

Sequenced material consisted of expressed TCRB transcripts (all of the isolated RNA was reverse transcribed). Repertoires were generated with immunoSEQ multiplex PCR, while TCRdb's copy carries only in-frame clones and drops some. The table has 640,000 or so clones, about an eighth seen once. For these receptors, no antigen is known. Sequencing was done on a sample of naive CD4+ T cells from blood. Receptors originate from a man younger than 35 with type 1 diabetes.

This clone was observed a few times. Other DNA sequences in the sample encode the same CDR3. The rearrangement joins TRBV5-1 to TRBJ2-2; D ambiguous. The CDR3 runs to 14 residues. Germline CDR1 SGHRS, CDR2 YFSETQ. Trimming shortened V by 0 bases and J by 1 base, and 4 bases separated the two germline ends. CDR3 coding DNA: TGCGCCAGCAGCTTGGATCTGAACACCGGGGAGCTGTTTTTT. It is translated as CASSLDLNTGELFF. Full variable domain (outside the CDR3, taken from reference TRBV5-1 and TRBJ2-2): KAGVTQTPRYLIKTRGQQVTLSCSPISGHRSVSWYQQTPGQGLQFLFEYFSETQRNKGNFPGRFSGRQFSNSRSEMNVSTLELGDSALYLCASSLDLNTGELFFGEGSRLTVL.

There are a few counts of this clone. This chain connects TRBV29-1 to TRBJ2-3; 8 bases map to TRBD2. There are 17 residues in the CDR3. V shed 2 bases and J 3 bases; nucleotides not matched to a gene: 13. The germline V gene encodes CDR1 SQVTM and CDR2 ANQGSEA. The CDR3 DNA follows: TGCAGCGTTGAATCCGGGACTAGTGGTAGTATAACAGATACGCAGTATTTT. Translation gives CSVESGTSGSITDTQYF.

The table lists this clone with many counts. The chain carries TRBV30 and TRBJ2-2, with 9 bases aligning to TRBD1. From germline, CDR1 is GTSNPN and CDR2 SVGIG (reference sequence). V lost 3 bases, J lost 7 bases, and 6 bases stayed unmatched. The CDR3 contains 14 residues. CDR3 residues: CAWSPGQGHGELFF. The DNA of the CDR3 is TGTGCCTGGAGCCCGGGACAGGGACACGGGGAGCTGTTTTTT.